This entry describes one T cell receptor beta chain. The antigen is undetermined. This sample's RNA came from whole unsorted tissue. The V gene's germline CDR1 is SGHKS and CDR2 YYEKEE (reference sequence). The CDR3 has 13 amino acids. TCRbeta libraries were built with three rounds of nested PCR, modified from ARM-PCR. TCRdb reprocessed the multiplex PCR reads with MiXCR, giving one entry per CDR3 protein. The sample lists 120,000 to 150,000 distinct CDR3 sequences, around 65% occurring once. The record originates from a study of tumor and adjacent non-tumor tissue in lung cancer. Study background: The patients, around 10 men and several women, were about 31 to 85 with stage I to III disease. Study-wide results and caveats: Tumor TCR diversity, when higher, was linked to shorter survival. Significantly higher TCR diversity was found in tumor than normal lung.

This sequence was found in a man aged 60 to 69 with small cell lung cancer. The gene calls are TRBV5-5 and TRBJ2-7, with D maybe TRBD2 (5 bases). The specimen sequenced was lung tumor tissue. Written as DNA, the CDR3 is TGTGCCTGCAGCTTGCTGGCCGACTACGGGCAGTACGTC. It is translated as CACSLLADYGQYV.